This TCR beta chain is drawn from a study of PD-L1 blockade in urothelial cancer. Study details: Reported median T cell count for blood samples was around 150,000. Study results and limitations: Pretreatment clonality of the blood TCR repertoire below the median was predictive of superior survival.

V was shortened by 6 bases and J by 4 bases, with 18 bases between the two germline ends. The CDR3 is 15 residues long. The germline gives CDR1 LNHDA, CDR2 SQIVND (reference sequence). The time point here: peripheral blood 6 weeks after treatment start. A word on this clone: Its target is unknown.

This table comes from immunoSEQ multiplex PCR, and its TCRdb copy is limited to in-frame clones, with some not included. The sample records approximately 79,000 clones, 85% to 95% being singletons. The gene calls are TRBV19 and TRBJ1-1; D is unclear. The material sequenced was PBMCs, taken around atezolizumab (anti-PD-L1) treatment. The receptor was derived from a woman older than 75 with urothelial cancer. The CDR3 bases are TGTGCCAGTAGGCCAGGTTGGGTCGAGGGCACTGAAGCTTTCTTT. It is translated as CASRPGWVEGTEAFF.